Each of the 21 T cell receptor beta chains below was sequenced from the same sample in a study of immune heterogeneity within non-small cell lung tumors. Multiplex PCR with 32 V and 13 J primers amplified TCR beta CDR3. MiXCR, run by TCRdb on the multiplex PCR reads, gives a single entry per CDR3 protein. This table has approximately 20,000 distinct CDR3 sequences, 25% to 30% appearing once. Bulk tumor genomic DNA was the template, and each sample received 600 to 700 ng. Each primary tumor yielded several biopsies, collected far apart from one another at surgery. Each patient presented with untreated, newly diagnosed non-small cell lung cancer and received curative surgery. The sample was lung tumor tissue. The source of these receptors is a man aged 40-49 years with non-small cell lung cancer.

The CDR3 is CASSFANTGELFF. CDR3 DNA sequence: TGTGCCAGCAGCTTCGCGAACACCGGGGAGCTGTTTTTT. The rearrangement joins TRBV5-8 to TRBJ2-2; D is unclear. CDR1 and CDR2 (germline): SGHTS, YDEGEE. This CDR3 contains 13 residues. Trimming shortened V by 2 bases and J by 0 bases, and 2 bases separated the two germline ends. The entire variable domain, with the rest obtained from reference TRBV5-8 and TRBJ2-2, is as follows: EAGVTQSPTHLIKTRGQQATLRCSPISGHTSVYWYQQALGLGLQFLLWYDEGEERNRGNFPPRFSGRQFPNYSSELNVNALELEDSALYLCASSFANTGELFFGEGSRLTVL.

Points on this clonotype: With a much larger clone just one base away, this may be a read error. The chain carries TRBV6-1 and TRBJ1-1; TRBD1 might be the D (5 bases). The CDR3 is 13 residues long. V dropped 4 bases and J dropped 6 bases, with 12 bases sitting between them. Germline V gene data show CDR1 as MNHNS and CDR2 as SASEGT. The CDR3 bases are TGTGCCAGCAGTGTGGGACGGAGAGCTGAAGCTTTCTTT. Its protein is CASSVGRRAEAFF.

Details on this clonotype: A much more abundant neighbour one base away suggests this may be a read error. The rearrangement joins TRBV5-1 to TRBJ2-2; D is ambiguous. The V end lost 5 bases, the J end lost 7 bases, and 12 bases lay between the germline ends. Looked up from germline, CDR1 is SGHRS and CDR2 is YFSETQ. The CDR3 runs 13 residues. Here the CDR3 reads CASRETTVGELFF. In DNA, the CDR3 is TGCGCCAGCAGAGAGACAACAGTCGGGGAGCTGTTTTTT.

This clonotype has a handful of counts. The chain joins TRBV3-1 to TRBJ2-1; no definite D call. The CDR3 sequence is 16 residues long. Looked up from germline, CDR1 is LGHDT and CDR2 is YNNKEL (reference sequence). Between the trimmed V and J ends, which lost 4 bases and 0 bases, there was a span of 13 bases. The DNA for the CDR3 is TGTGCCAGCAGCCCCATATCGGCTAGCTCCTACAATGAGCAGTTCTTC. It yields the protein CASSPISASSYNEQFF.

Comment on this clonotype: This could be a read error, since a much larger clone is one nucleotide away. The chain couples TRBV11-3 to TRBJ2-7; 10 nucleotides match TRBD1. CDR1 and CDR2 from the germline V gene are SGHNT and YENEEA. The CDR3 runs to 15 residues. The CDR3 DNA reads TGTGCCAGCAGCATTACCGGGACAGGGGCCTACGAGGAGTACTTC. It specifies CASSITGTGAYEEYF.

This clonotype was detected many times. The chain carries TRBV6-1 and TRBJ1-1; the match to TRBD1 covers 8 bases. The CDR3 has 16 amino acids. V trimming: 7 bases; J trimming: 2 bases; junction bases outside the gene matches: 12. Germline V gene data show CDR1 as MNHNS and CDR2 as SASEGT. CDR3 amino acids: CASIRRTGTRNTEAFF. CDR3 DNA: TGTGCCAGCATACGCCGGACAGGGACTCGAAACACTGAAGCTTTCTTT.

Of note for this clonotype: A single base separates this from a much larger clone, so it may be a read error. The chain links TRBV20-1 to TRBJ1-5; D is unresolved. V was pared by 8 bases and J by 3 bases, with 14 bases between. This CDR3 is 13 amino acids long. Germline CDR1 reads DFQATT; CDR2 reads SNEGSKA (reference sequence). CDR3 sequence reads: CSSWEGPNQPQHF. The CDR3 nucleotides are TGCAGTTCGTGGGAGGGTCCCAATCAGCCCCAGCATTTT.

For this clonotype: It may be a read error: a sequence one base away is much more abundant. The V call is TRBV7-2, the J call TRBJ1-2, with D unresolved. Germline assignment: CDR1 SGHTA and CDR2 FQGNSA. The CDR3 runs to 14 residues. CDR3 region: CDSSLPVGGYGYTF. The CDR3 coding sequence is TGTGACAGCAGCCTTCCTGTAGGCGGCTATGGCTACACCTTC. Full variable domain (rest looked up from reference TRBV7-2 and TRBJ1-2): GAGVSQSPSNKVTEKGKDVELRCDPISGHTALYWYRQSLGQGLEFLIYFQGNSAPDKSGLPSDRFSAERTGGSVSTLTIQRTQQEDSAVYLCDSSLPVGGYGYTFGSGTRLTVV.

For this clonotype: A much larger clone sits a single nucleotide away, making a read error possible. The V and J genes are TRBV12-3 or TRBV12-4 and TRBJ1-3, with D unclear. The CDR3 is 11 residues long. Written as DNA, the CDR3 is TGTGCCAGCATTTTACTTGACACCATATATTTT. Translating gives CASILLDTIYF.

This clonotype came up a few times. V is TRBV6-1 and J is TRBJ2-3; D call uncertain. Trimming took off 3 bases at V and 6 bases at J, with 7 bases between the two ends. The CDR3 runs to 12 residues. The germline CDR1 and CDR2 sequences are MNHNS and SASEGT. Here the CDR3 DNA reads TGTGCCAGCAGTGAGGGGTCGGATACGCAGTATTTT. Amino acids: CASSEGSDTQYF.

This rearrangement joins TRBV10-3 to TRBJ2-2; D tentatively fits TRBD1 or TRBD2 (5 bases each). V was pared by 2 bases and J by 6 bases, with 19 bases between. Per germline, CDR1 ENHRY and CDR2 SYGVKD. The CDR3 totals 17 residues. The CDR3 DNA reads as TGTGCCATCAGTGAGGGCCAGGGAAGGCGGGCGTCCGGGGAGCTGTTTTTT. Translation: CAISEGQGRRASGELFF.

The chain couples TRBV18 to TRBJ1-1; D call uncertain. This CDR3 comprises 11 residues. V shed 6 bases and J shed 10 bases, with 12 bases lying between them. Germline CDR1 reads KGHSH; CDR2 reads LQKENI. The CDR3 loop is CASSPDRTAFF. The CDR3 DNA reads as TGTGCCAGCTCGCCCGACCGGACAGCTTTCTTT.

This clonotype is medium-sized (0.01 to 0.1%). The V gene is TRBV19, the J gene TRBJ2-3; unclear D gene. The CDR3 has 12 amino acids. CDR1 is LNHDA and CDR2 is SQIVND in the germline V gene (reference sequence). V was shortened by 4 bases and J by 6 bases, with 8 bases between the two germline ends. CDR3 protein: CASSKDGDTQYF. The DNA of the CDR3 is TGTGCCAGTAGTAAAGACGGGGATACGCAGTATTTT.

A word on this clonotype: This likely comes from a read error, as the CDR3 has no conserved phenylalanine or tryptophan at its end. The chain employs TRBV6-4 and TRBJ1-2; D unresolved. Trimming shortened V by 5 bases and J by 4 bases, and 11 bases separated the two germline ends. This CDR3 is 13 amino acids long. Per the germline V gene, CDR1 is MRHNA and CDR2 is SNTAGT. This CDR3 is CASSFEVGYGYTI. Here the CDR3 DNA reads TGTGCCAGCAGTTTCGAAGTCGGCTATGGCTACACCATC.

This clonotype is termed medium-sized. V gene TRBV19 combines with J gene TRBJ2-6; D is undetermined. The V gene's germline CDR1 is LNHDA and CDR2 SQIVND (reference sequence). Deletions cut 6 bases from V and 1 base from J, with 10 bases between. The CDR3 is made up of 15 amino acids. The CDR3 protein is CASRTGGSGANVLTF. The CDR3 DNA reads TGTGCCAGTAGAACGGGTGGATCTGGGGCCAACGTCCTGACTTTC.

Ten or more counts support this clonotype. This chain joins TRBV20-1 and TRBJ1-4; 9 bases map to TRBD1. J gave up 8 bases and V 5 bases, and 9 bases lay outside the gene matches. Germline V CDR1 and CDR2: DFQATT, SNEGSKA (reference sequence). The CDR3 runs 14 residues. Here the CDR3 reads CSAPVLTGGEKLFF. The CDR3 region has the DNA TGCAGTGCTCCCGTCTTGACAGGGGGGGAAAAACTGTTTTTT.

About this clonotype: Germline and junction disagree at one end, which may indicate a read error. The CDR3 loop is CATSDSGKGGNQPHHF. CDR3 DNA sequence: TGTGCCACCAGTGATTCCGGGAAGGGGGGCAATCAGCCCCATCATTTT. This rearrangement joins TRBV24-1 to TRBJ1-5; D might be TRBD1 (6 bases). The germline V gene has CDR1 KGHDR and CDR2 SFDVKD. The CDR3 covers 16 residues.

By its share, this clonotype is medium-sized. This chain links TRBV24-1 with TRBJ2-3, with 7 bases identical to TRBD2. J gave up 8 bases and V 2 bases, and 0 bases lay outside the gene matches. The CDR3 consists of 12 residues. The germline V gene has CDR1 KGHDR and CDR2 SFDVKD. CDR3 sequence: CATSDWGGTQYF. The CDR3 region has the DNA TGTGCCACCAGTGATTGGGGGGGTACGCAGTATTTT.

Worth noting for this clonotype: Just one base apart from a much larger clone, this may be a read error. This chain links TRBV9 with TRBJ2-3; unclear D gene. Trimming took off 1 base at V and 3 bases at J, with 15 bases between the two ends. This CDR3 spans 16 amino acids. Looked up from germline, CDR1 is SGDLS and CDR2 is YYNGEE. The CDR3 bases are TGTGCCAGCAGCGTACTTACCCGGACCCCGACAGATACGCAGTATTTT. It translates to CASSVLTRTPTDTQYF.

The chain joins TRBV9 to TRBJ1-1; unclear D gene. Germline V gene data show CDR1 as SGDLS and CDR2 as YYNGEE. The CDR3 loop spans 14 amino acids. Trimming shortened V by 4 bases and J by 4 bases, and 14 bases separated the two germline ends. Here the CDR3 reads CASSTQTSGTEAFF. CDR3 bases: TGTGCCAGCAGCACCCAGACCTCGGGCACTGAAGCTTTCTTT.

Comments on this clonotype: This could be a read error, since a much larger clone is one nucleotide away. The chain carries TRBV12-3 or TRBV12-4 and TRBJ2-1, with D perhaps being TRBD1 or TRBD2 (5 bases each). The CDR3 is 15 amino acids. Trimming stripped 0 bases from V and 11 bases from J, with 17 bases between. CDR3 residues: CASSLAGGISYKQFF. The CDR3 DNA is TGTGCCAGCAGTTTAGCTGGGGGAATTAGTTATAAGCAGTTCTTC.